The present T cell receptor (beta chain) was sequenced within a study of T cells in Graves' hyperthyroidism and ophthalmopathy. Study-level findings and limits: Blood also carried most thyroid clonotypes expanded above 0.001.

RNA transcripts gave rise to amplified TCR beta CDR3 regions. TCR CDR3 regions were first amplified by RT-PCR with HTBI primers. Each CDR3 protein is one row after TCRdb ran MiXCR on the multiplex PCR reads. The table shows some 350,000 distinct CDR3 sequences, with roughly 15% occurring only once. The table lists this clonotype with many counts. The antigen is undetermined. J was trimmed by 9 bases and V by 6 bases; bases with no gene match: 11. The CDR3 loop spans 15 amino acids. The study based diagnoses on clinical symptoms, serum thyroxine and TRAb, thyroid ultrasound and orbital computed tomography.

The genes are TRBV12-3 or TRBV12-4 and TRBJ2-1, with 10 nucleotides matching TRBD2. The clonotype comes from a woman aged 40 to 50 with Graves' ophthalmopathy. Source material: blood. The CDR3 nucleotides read TGTGCCAGCAGAACTAGCGGGACCCCCGAGAGTGAGCAGTTCTTC. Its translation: CASRTSGTPESEQFF.